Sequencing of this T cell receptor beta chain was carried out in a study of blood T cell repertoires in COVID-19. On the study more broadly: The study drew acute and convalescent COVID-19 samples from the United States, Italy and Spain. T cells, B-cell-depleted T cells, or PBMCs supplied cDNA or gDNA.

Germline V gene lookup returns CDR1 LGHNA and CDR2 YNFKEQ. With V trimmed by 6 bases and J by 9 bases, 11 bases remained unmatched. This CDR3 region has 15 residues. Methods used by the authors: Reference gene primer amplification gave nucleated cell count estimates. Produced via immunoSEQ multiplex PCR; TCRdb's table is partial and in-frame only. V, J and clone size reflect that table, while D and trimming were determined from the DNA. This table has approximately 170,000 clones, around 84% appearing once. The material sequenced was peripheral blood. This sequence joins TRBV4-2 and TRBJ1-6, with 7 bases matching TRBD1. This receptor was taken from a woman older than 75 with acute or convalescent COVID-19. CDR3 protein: CASSNSRGLGSPLHF. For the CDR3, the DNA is TGTGCCAGCAGTAACTCTAGGGGGCTGGGTTCACCCCTCCACTTT.